This T cell receptor beta chain emerged from a study of neurological immune-mediated disorders. Study-level points and caveats: Healthy controls had more TCR clonal expansion than multiple sclerosis, which showed the least, whereas HTLV-1-associated myelopathy showed the most.

This clonotype was counted only a few times. Its target is unknown. CDR3 size: 12 residues. The V gene lost 3 bases and the J gene lost 5 bases, with 8 bases spanning the gap. Noted time point: longitudinal time-point 1 (baseline). The making of cDNA relied on 5'RACE with 10-nucleotide random UMIs. Per sequencing run, 15-18 subjects together gave over 190 million TCR-beta sequences. TCRdb re-called the 5' RACE reads with MiXCR, one entry per CDR3 protein. The repertoire includes around 69,000 distinct CDR3 sequences, 10% to 13% of them detected once, and 9.5% to 10% sits in the top ten. Input material: PBMCs. The chain carries TRBV12-3 or TRBV12-4 and TRBJ2-7, with D unresolved. This clonotype was sampled from a young man in good health. CDR3 residues: CASSFTRNEQYF. For the CDR3, the DNA is TGTGCCAGCAGTTTTACACGGAACGAGCAGTACTTC.